This passage covers 9 T cell receptor beta chains from one sample sequenced in a study of blood T cell repertoires in COVID-19. The assay was immunoSEQ multiplex PCR, and TCRdb's table has in-frame clones only and misses some. The data hold 200,000 to 300,000 clones, with 75% to 90% observed a single time. The sequenced sample was PBMCs or T cells enriched from blood (not recorded which). The receptors derive from a man aged 35-49 years who had recovered from COVID-19.

This chain links TRBV27 with TRBJ2-1, with a tentative D call TRBD2 (5 bases). The CDR3 totals 13 residues. In germline, CDR1 is MNHEY, CDR2 SMNVEV (reference sequence). V was shortened by 2 bases and J by 10 bases, with 12 bases between the two germline ends. The CDR3 DNA follows: TGTGCCAGCAGTTTAAGAACTGGAGGAGAGCAGTTCTTC. Its protein product is CASSLRTGGEQFF.

This sequence joins TRBV5-1 and TRBJ2-3, with 10 positions matching TRBD2. Trimming cost V 5 bases and J 3 bases; bases outside gene matches: 9. Germline V CDR1 and CDR2: SGHRS, YFSETQ. The length of the CDR3 is 16 residues. The CDR3 is CASRRRGLAETDTQYF. As DNA, the CDR3 is TGCGCCAGCAGAAGGCGAGGACTAGCGGAGACAGATACGCAGTATTTT.

This clone has only one observation. V is TRBV6-5 and J is TRBJ1-4; D remains ambiguous. In germline, CDR1 is MNHEY, CDR2 SVGAGI. V was shortened by 0 bases and J by 8 bases, with 4 bases between the two germline ends. CDR3 size: 12 residues. The CDR3 reads CASSYSGEKLFF. For the CDR3, the DNA is TGTGCCAGCAGTTACTCCGGGGAAAAACTGTTTTTT.

V gene TRBV6-4 combines with J gene TRBJ1-5; a possible D gene is TRBD1 (5 bases). The CDR3 has 14 amino acids. Per germline, CDR1 MRHNA and CDR2 SNTAGT. Trimming removed 6 bases at V and 0 bases at J, with 9 bases between. As DNA, the CDR3 is TGTGCCAGCAGACGGGGGGATAGCAATCAGCCCCAGCATTTT. Protein: CASRRGDSNQPQHF.

This chain connects TRBV19 to TRBJ2-1; 8 bases are shared with TRBD2. The V gene's germline CDR1 is LNHDA and CDR2 SQIVND (reference sequence). The CDR3 consists of 12 residues. V trimming: 6 bases; J trimming: 11 bases; junction bases outside the gene matches: 6. This CDR3 reads CASSYSGKQQFF. Written as DNA, the CDR3 is TGTGCCAGTAGCTATAGCGGGAAGCAGCAGTTCTTC.

The V gene is TRBV6-2 or TRBV6-3, the J gene TRBJ1-2, with D perhaps matching TRBD1 (6 bases). V lost 0 bases and J 2 bases, leaving 10 bases between the germline ends. From germline, CDR1 is MNHEY and CDR2 SVGEGT. This CDR3 contains 15 residues. The CDR3 coding sequence is TGTGCCAGCAGTTACTCATTGGGGGCCAACTATGGCTACACCTTC. Its translation: CASSYSLGANYGYTF.

This clone was found once. The chain couples TRBV7-2 to TRBJ2-7; TRBD2 agrees at 10 bases. Germline CDR1 SGHTA, CDR2 FQGNSA. The ends lost 5 bases at V and 0 bases at J; junction bases unmatched: 7. CDR3 length: 16 residues. The CDR3 sequence: CASSQLSGGNSYEQYF. The DNA of the CDR3 is TGTGCCAGCAGCCAACTTAGCGGGGGGAACTCCTACGAGCAGTACTTC. The variable domain in full, with the rest retrieved from reference TRBV7-2 and TRBJ2-7, is GAGVSQSPSNKVTEKGKDVELRCDPISGHTALYWYRQSLGQGLEFLIYFQGNSAPDKSGLPSDRFSAERTGGSVSTLTIQRTQQEDSAVYLCASSQLSGGNSYEQYFGPGTRLTVT.

The chain is built from TRBV7-9 and TRBJ2-3; D uncertain. CDR3 length: 13 amino acids. CDR1 is SEHNR, CDR2 FQNEAQ, per germline (reference sequence). Trimming shortened V by 4 bases and J by 0 bases, and 5 bases separated the two germline ends. The CDR3 protein is CASSSPSTDTQYF. CDR3 coding DNA: TGTGCCAGCAGCTCCCCTAGCACAGATACGCAGTATTTT.

J is TRBJ1-2 and V is TRBV28; the match to TRBD1 covers 8 bases. Germline CDR1 MDHEN, CDR2 SYDVKM. There are 14 residues in the CDR3. Trimming took 2 bases from V and 7 from J; bases not matched to a gene: 6. The CDR3 loop reads CASSLRTGRRGYTF. CDR3 sequence (DNA): TGTGCCAGCAGTTTAAGGACAGGGAGACGTGGCTACACCTTC.